Presented here are 6 T cell receptor beta chains from one specimen sequenced in a study of regulatory T cells in long-lasting Graves disease. Time point noted: persistent/refractory GD, antithyroid drugs over 5 years with positive TRAb. The TCR library was made from RNA extracted from PBMCs. With iRepertoire HTBI primers and Arm-PCR of CDR3 regions, TCR beta libraries were built. TCRdb re-called the multiplex PCR reads through MiXCR, storing one row per CDR3 protein. This table holds 350,000 to 450,000 distinct CDR3 sequences, roughly 24% found once. The material sequenced was peripheral blood mononuclear cells (PBMCs), taken when the disease was refractory, from a patient treated with antithyroid drugs. These receptors were taken from a woman aged 40 to 55 with Graves disease.

The chain employs TRBV3-1 and TRBJ2-3, with TRBD2 matching over 10 bases. V dropped 3 bases and J dropped 4; count of bases not matched to a gene: 7. Germline V gene lookup returns CDR1 LGHDT and CDR2 YNNKEL (reference sequence). The length of the CDR3 is 16 residues. In DNA form, the CDR3 reads TGTGCCAGCAGCCAGACAATAGCGGGAGGAGCAGATACGCAGTATTTT. It codes for CASSQTIAGGADTQYF.

In this sample, this clonotype turned up many times. V gene TRBV28 combines with J gene TRBJ1-2; 10 nucleotides match TRBD1. Germline-derived CDR1 and CDR2 are MDHEN and SYDVKM. The ends lost 7 bases at V and 6 bases at J; junction bases unmatched: 5. The CDR3 consists of 13 residues. The CDR3: CASTETGGDGYTF. DNA of the CDR3: TGTGCCAGCACCGAGACAGGGGGCGATGGCTACACCTTC.

V and J are TRBV18 and TRBJ1-1; D is unclear. Trimming removed 3 bases at V and 0 bases at J, with 8 bases between. Germline assignment: CDR1 KGHSH and CDR2 LQKENI. CDR3 length: 14 residues. DNA for the CDR3: TGTGCCAGCTCACCGACGGATATGAACACTGAAGCTTTCTTT. Its translation: CASSPTDMNTEAFF.

The rearrangement joins TRBV20-1 to TRBJ2-1; D is possibly TRBD2 (6 bases). This CDR3 comprises 11 residues. Germline V CDR1 and CDR2: DFQATT, SNEGSKA (reference sequence). The V and J ends lost 3 bases and 13 bases respectively, with 13 bases between them. The CDR3 reads CSASGGHLQFF. As DNA, the CDR3 is TGCAGTGCTAGCGGGGGTCATTTACAGTTCTTC.

This clonotype was picked up many times. This chain uses TRBV15 with TRBJ1-5; D unresolved. Trimming left V 5 bases short and J 4 bases short, with 18 bases between. The length of the CDR3 is 16 residues. CDR1 and CDR2 from the germline V gene are LNHNV and YYDKDF (reference sequence). CDR3 bases: TGTGCCACCAGCGAGCCCCGCGGCGCTGGGAATCAGCCCCAGCATTTT. Translating it yields CATSEPRGAGNQPQHF.

The rearrangement uses TRBV3-1 and TRBJ2-7; either TRBD1 or TRBD2 may fit D (5 bases each). The CDR3 covers 13 residues. CDR1 is LGHDT and CDR2 is YNNKEL in the germline V gene (reference sequence). V gave up 1 base and J gave up 4 bases, with 8 bases separating them. CDR3 in DNA: TGTGCCAGCAGCCAAGCTGAGGGGTACGAGCAGTACTTC. It translates to CASSQAEGYEQYF.